This T cell receptor beta chain was profiled in a study of STAT3 mutations in large granular lymphocyte leukemia. Study-level findings and limits: Every T-cell large granular lymphocyte leukemia patient had at least one immunodominant TCR beta clonotype.

Turning to this clone: Its antigen is currently unknown.

Looked up from germline, CDR1 is SGHRS and CDR2 is YFSETQ. This CDR3 is built from 14 residues. V was clipped by 7 bases and J by 4 bases, with 15 bases between them. Average productive template count per sample was 35,000 to 50,000. Libraries were prepared by immunoSEQ multiplex PCR; TCRdb keeps only in-frame clonotypes and omits some of them. The data show under 15,000 clones, with about 90% seen just once and 9.5% to 15% held by the top ten. The specimen was PBMCs. This chain links TRBV5-1 with TRBJ2-1, with D possibly being TRBD2 (6 bases). This TCR was sampled from a human donor with T large granular lymphocyte leukemia. Some clones in this sample may be carry-over from other donors' samples. The CDR3 region is CASQTSIGYNEQFF. Here the CDR3 DNA reads TGCGCCAGCCAGACTAGTATAGGGTACAATGAGCAGTTCTTC.